What follows is one T cell receptor beta chain and its context. Its antigen is not identified. The sample originates from a study of T cell repertoires in ileal Crohn's disease. Study-level findings and limits: Every patient over 26.8% clonality showed endoscopic recurrence.

This CDR3 spans 16 amino acids. The V end was cut by 2 bases, the J end by 0 bases, with 12 bases between. Looked up from germline, CDR1 is SGHNT and CDR2 is YYREEE (reference sequence). This table comes from immunoSEQ multiplex PCR, and its TCRdb copy is limited to in-frame clones, with some not included. This sample carries about 17,000 clones, 65% to 85% of them seen once, and the ten largest clones take 4.5% to 5.5%. The sample taken for sequencing was ileal tissue. The receptor comes from an adult with Crohn's disease. V usage is TRBV5-4 and J usage is TRBJ2-1, with D possibly matching TRBD2 (5 bases). The CDR3 protein is CASSFDYGSSYNEQFF. DNA for the CDR3: TGTGCCAGCAGCTTTGACTACGGAAGCTCCTACAATGAGCAGTTCTTC.